Below are 22 T cell receptor beta chains sequenced from a single sample in a study of CD8+ T cells in alopecia areata. Extracted RNA was reverse transcribed, and the resulting cDNA served as sequencing template. Repertoires were generated with immunoSEQ multiplex PCR, while TCRdb's copy carries only in-frame clones and drops some. The sample lists some 130,000 clones, about 60% occurring once. This sample comprised CD4+ T cells sorted from blood, obtained at week 0. These receptors were obtained from a human donor with alopecia areata.

The gene calls are TRBV5-6 and TRBJ1-2; no reliable D call. Per germline, CDR1 SGHDT and CDR2 YYEEEE. This CDR3 has 12 residues. With 0 bases removed from V and 5 bases from J, the gap between germline ends came to 5 bases. The chain's CDR3 is CASSLERYGYTF. CDR3 in DNA: TGTGCCAGCAGCTTGGAAAGATATGGCTACACCTTC.

The count of this clone is one. DNA for the CDR3: TGCAGCGTCCGAGGGGGGCCAGTCGAATCCTACAATGAGCAGTTCTTC. It yields the protein CSVRGGPVESYNEQFF. The chain carries TRBV29-1 and TRBJ2-1; D assignment may be TRBD1 or TRBD2 (6 bases each). Trimming shortened V by 6 bases and J by 1 base, and 19 bases separated the two germline ends. The CDR3 length is 16 residues. Per germline, CDR1 SQVTM and CDR2 ANQGSEA.

Concerning this clone itself: Compared with germline, one end of the junction differs, possibly owing to a read error. The CDR3 DNA is TGTGCCAGCAGTGAATATGGCATTATTTTT. It yields the protein CASSEYGIIF. The V and J genes are TRBV25-1 and TRBJ1-4, with unresolved D. Germline loops: CDR1 MGHDK, CDR2 SYGVNS. The CDR3 sequence is 10 residues long.

This chain links TRBV5-1 with TRBJ2-1, with no clear D. Trimming took 0 bases from V and 10 from J, leaving 11 bases between them. Looked up from germline, CDR1 is SGHRS and CDR2 is YFSETQ. There are 13 residues in the CDR3. The DNA for the CDR3 is TGCGCCAGCAGCTTGGGCGCCGGCGGCGAGCAGTTCTTC. As protein: CASSLGAGGEQFF.

This clone showed up just a few times. The chain recombines TRBV7-2 with TRBJ2-7; D is perhaps TRBD2 (5 bases). Deletions cut 1 base from V and 2 bases from J, with 12 bases between. The length of the CDR3 is 15 residues. CDR1 and CDR2 from the germline V gene are SGHTA and FQGNSA. In nucleotides, the CDR3 is TGTGCCAGCAGCTTAGGCCCTGGTAGCGCCTACGAGCAGTACTTC. Translated, it gives CASSLGPGSAYEQYF.

This clone was seen a few times. The chain recombines TRBV4-1 with TRBJ2-5, with 8 positions matching TRBD2. The V gene end was trimmed by 3 bases and the J gene end by 5 bases; junction bases not matched to a gene: 14. CDR1 MGHRA and CDR2 YSYEKL come from the germline V gene. The CDR3 runs to 17 residues. CDR3 DNA: TGCGCCAGCAGCCATAACCGGGGGGGCGGAGTGGAGGAGACCCAGTACTTC. Its protein product is CASSHNRGGGVEETQYF.

This clone was observed at least ten times. In DNA form, the CDR3 reads TGTGCCACTGGGGCAGGGGGCGAGACCCAGTACTTC. Amino acids: CATGAGGETQYF. The chain is built from TRBV19 and TRBJ2-5; TRBD1 matches 8 bases. There are 12 residues in the CDR3. Germline V gives CDR1 LNHDA, CDR2 SQIVND (reference sequence). The V segment lost 10 bases and the J segment 5 bases; nucleotides outside the gene matches: 6.

The chain joins TRBV5-1 to TRBJ2-7; possibly TRBD1 for D (5 bases). Trimming cost V 4 bases and J 7 bases, with 21 bases left between them. Germline-derived CDR1 and CDR2 are SGHRS and YFSETQ. This CDR3 has 15 residues. As DNA, the CDR3 is TGCGCCAGCAGCCCGGTGGGGCTCCCGTCGAGAGAGCAGTACTTC. Translating it yields CASSPVGLPSREQYF.

The table lists this clone with a few counts. This chain joins TRBV30 and TRBJ2-7; TRBD1 matches 9 bases. CDR1 is GTSNPN and CDR2 is SVGIG in the germline V gene (reference sequence). J was trimmed by 2 bases and V by 3 bases; bases with no gene match: 2. This CDR3 has 13 residues. The CDR3 sequence is CAWSRDRAYEQYF. CDR3 DNA sequence: TGTGCCTGGAGCAGGGACAGGGCCTACGAGCAGTACTTC. The full variable domain, completed using reference TRBV30 and TRBJ2-7, is SQTIHQWPATLVQPVGSPLSLECTVEGTSNPNLYWYRQAAGRGLQLLFYSVGIGQISSEVPQNLSASRPQDRQFILSSKKLLLSDSGFYLCAWSRDRAYEQYFGPGTRLTVT.

This chain joins TRBV30 and TRBJ1-6, with a weak D call TRBD1 (5 bases). The CDR3 length is 15 residues. Looked up from germline, CDR1 is GTSNPN and CDR2 is SVGIG (reference sequence). The V end was cut by 1 base, the J end by 4 bases, with 11 bases between. CDR3 nucleotides: TGTGCCTGGAGTGACCCGGGACTTTATAATTCACCCCTCCACTTT. This codes for CAWSDPGLYNSPLHF.

The chain couples TRBV29-1 to TRBJ2-6, with unresolved D. Germline V gene data show CDR1 as SQVTM and CDR2 as ANQGSEA. The CDR3 extends over 9 amino acids. The CDR3 loop reads CSGANVLTF. CDR3 nucleotide sequence: TGCTCTGGGGCCAACGTCCTGACTTTC.

In its sample, this clone was seen a few times. This sequence joins TRBV5-1 and TRBJ2-2, with D unresolved. This CDR3 contains 16 residues. The V end was cut by 0 bases, the J end by 0 bases, with 9 bases between. CDR1 is SGHRS and CDR2 is YFSETQ in the germline V gene. CDR3 sequence reads: CASSLAVRSNTGELFF. The CDR3 bases are TGCGCCAGCAGCTTGGCGGTCAGATCGAACACCGGGGAGCTGTTTTTT. The full variable domain, its missing parts supplied by reference TRBV5-1 and TRBJ2-2, is KAGVTQTPRYLIKTRGQQVTLSCSPISGHRSVSWYQQTPGQGLQFLFEYFSETQRNKGNFPGRFSGRQFSNSRSEMNVSTLELGDSALYLCASSLAVRSNTGELFFGEGSRLTVL.

The chain uses TRBV18 and TRBJ1-1, with D unclear. Germline CDR1 reads KGHSH; CDR2 reads LQKENI. CDR3 length equals 14 residues. The V end was cut by 3 bases, the J end by 11 bases, with 19 bases between. The CDR3, as DNA: TGTGCCAGCTCACCGCCTGCGGATCGGAGGAGTGCTTTCTTT. It specifies CASSPPADRRSAFF.

To note about this clone: This sequence may be a read error, since a much larger clone differs from it by one base. V and J are TRBV11-3 and TRBJ2-5; no clear D. V shed 3 bases and J shed 4 bases, with 3 bases lying between them. In germline, CDR1 is SGHNT, CDR2 YENEEA. The CDR3 runs 11 residues. CDR3 residues: CASSLGETQYF. In nucleotides, the CDR3 is TGTGCCAGCAGCTTGGGAGAGACCCAGTACTTC.

The chain has TRBV6-5 and TRBJ1-2; possibly TRBD1 for D (5 bases). From germline, CDR1 is MNHEY and CDR2 SVGAGI. Deletions cut 2 bases from V and 5 bases from J, with 12 bases between. The CDR3 spans 14 residues. The CDR3, as DNA: TGTGCCAGCAGTTACGGGGCGGAGGGATATGGCTACACCTTC. It specifies CASSYGAEGYGYTF.

V gene TRBV30 combines with J gene TRBJ1-5, with 7 bases matching TRBD1. Germline trimming cut 3 bases from V and 6 bases from J; bases unmatched to any gene: 5. Germline V lookup: CDR1 GTSNPN, CDR2 SVGIG (reference sequence). The CDR3 runs to 13 residues. The CDR3 sequence: CAWSDREGQPQHF. Here the CDR3 DNA reads TGTGCCTGGAGCGACAGGGAGGGTCAGCCCCAGCATTTT. Drawing the rest from reference TRBV30 and TRBJ1-5, the complete variable domain is SQTIHQWPATLVQPVGSPLSLECTVEGTSNPNLYWYRQAAGRGLQLLFYSVGIGQISSEVPQNLSASRPQDRQFILSSKKLLLSDSGFYLCAWSDREGQPQHFGDGTRLSIL.

The rearrangement uses TRBV7-8 and TRBJ2-5; D is undetermined. CDR1 is SGHVS, CDR2 FQNEAQ, per germline. CDR3 length equals 14 residues. V lost 4 bases, J lost 1 base, and 10 bases lay in between. Here the CDR3 reads CASSSRYFQETQYF. The CDR3 DNA reads TGTGCCAGCAGCTCTAGATATTTCCAAGAGACCCAGTACTTC.

This rearrangement joins TRBV29-1 to TRBJ1-1, with 8 bases aligning to TRBD1. V was clipped by 7 bases and J by 4 bases; unmatched bases: 5. The length of the CDR3 is 12 residues. Germline V gene data show CDR1 as SQVTM and CDR2 as ANQGSEA. The CDR3 region is CSAYRGGTEAFF. The CDR3 DNA reads as TGCAGCGCTTACAGGGGGGGCACTGAAGCTTTCTTT. The full variable domain, completed using reference TRBV29-1 and TRBJ1-1, is SAVISQKPSRDICQRGTSLTIQCQVDSQVTMMFWYRQQPGQSLTLIATANQGSEATYESGFVIDKFPISRPNLTFSTLTVSNMSPEDSSIYLCSAYRGGTEAFFGQGTRLTVV.

The chain has TRBV29-1 and TRBJ1-2; D might be TRBD1 (5 bases). The V gene lost 7 bases and the J gene lost 2 bases, with 11 bases spanning the gap. Germline assignment: CDR1 SQVTM and CDR2 ANQGSEA. This CDR3 contains 12 residues. In nucleotides, the CDR3 is TGCAGCGGGGAGACAGTCAACTATGGCTACACCTTC. This gives the protein CSGETVNYGYTF.

A remark on this clone: One junction end does not reproduce the germline sequence, and a read error may be involved. V and J are TRBV2 and TRBJ1-4; no reliable D call. Germline-derived CDR1 and CDR2 are SNHLY and FYNNEI. There are 13 residues in the CDR3. The CDR3 region has the DNA TGTGCCAGCAATGCGGGGTCTGGTGAAAAACTGTTCTTT. It encodes CASNAGSGEKLFF.

V is TRBV2 and J is TRBJ2-3; D is unclear. Looked up from germline, CDR1 is SNHLY and CDR2 is FYNNEI. The CDR3 runs 14 residues. The ends were cut back, 7 bases at V and 2 bases at J, with 13 bases in the middle. The CDR3 DNA follows: TGTGCCAGCATAAAGGCGAACCCCACAGATACGCAGTATTTT. Translated: CASIKANPTDTQYF.

This rearrangement joins TRBV4-2 to TRBJ2-1, with TRBD2 matching 11 bases. Germline CDR1 LGHNA, CDR2 YNFKEQ. The CDR3 has 18 amino acids. With 4 bases clipped from V and 4 bases from J, the junction kept 12 bases outside the gene matches. The CDR3 nucleotides are TGTGCCAGCAGCCCGGGGCGGCTAGCGGGGGGTTTTTACAATGAGCAGTTCTTC. This codes for CASSPGRLAGGFYNEQFF.